Below, 27 T cell receptor beta chains from the same sample are listed, as sequenced in a study of shared clonotypes between healthy human individuals. Clones were sequenced by immunoSEQ multiplex PCR, and TCRdb holds only the in-frame ones, with some missing. This sample has some 200,000 clones, with about 65% found just once. Material: memory CD4+ T cells sorted from blood. Documented subset: CD45RA-negative fraction. The receptors derive from a man aged 25 to 40 in good health.

The V and J genes are TRBV10-3 and TRBJ1-1; 7 bases are shared with TRBD1. There are 13 residues in the CDR3. CDR1 is ENHRY and CDR2 is SYGVKD in the germline V gene. Trimming removed 5 bases from V and 3 bases from J; junction bases left unmatched: 3. The CDR3 sequence: CAISRTGDTEAFF. CDR3 sequence (DNA): TGTGCCATCAGTCGTACAGGGGACACTGAAGCTTTCTTT.

V usage is TRBV5-1 and J usage is TRBJ2-1; D is ambiguous. Between the trimmed V and J ends, which lost 0 bases and 11 bases, there was a span of 6 bases. This CDR3 is built from 11 residues. Germline V gene sequence: CDR1 SGHRS, CDR2 YFSETQ. The CDR3 spells CASSLDQKQFF. CDR3 nucleotides: TGCGCCAGCAGCTTGGATCAGAAGCAGTTCTTC.

V is TRBV4-3 and J is TRBJ2-4, with D possibly TRBD2 on 5 matching bases. CDR1 is LGHNA, CDR2 YSLEER, per germline. Trimming took off 3 bases at V and 3 bases at J, with 15 bases between the two ends. The CDR3 runs to 16 residues. The CDR3 DNA reads TGCGCCAGCAGCCATACCCCGGAGGTTGGCAAAAACATTCAGTACTTC. The encoded protein is CASSHTPEVGKNIQYF.

The table lists this clone with a count of one. Germline is not matched at one junction end, which may reflect a read error. For the CDR3, the DNA is TGTGCCATCAGTGGGGCCGGGACGGTCGAGAATGAGCAGTTCTTC. It is translated as CAISGAGTVENEQFF. V gene TRBV6-1 combines with J gene TRBJ2-1; D might be TRBD1 or TRBD2, each matching 5 bases. This CDR3 is built from 15 residues. Germline CDR1 MNHNS, CDR2 SASEGT.

There are a few counts of this clone. The rearrangement uses TRBV29-1 and TRBJ2-7; D is ambiguous. There are 11 residues in the CDR3. Deletions cut 6 bases from V and 10 bases from J, with 16 bases between. Germline V gene lookup returns CDR1 SQVTM and CDR2 ANQGSEA. Here the CDR3 DNA reads TGCAGCGTCGGTTTGGTGGACCTCCAGTACTTC. It specifies CSVGLVDLQYF.

In this sample, this clone turned up once. The chain carries TRBV5-1 and TRBJ2-2; TRBD2 matches at 11 bases. There are 16 residues in the CDR3. The trim removed 4 bases at V and 4 bases at J, leaving 6 bases unmatched. Germline V gene lookup returns CDR1 SGHRS and CDR2 YFSETQ. CDR3 bases: TGCGCCAGCAGCCTACCGCTAGCGGGAGGCACCGGGGAGCTGTTTTTT. Amino acids: CASSLPLAGGTGELFF.

This clone was found many times. This chain connects TRBV15 to TRBJ2-7, with 8 bases aligning to TRBD2. The CDR3 length is 16 residues. V was pared by 0 bases and J by 4 bases, with 8 bases of the junction left unmatched. The V gene's germline CDR1 is LNHNV and CDR2 YYDKDF (reference sequence). CDR3 residues: CATSRESAGVVYEQYF. The DNA of the CDR3 is TGTGCCACCAGCAGAGAGTCAGCGGGAGTTGTGTACGAGCAGTACTTC.

The rearrangement joins TRBV9 to TRBJ1-2, with D possibly TRBD1 on 5 matching bases. CDR1 and CDR2 (germline): SGDLS, YYNGEE. V lost 4 bases and J 5 bases, leaving 9 bases between the germline ends. This CDR3 contains 12 residues. CDR3 coding DNA: TGTGCCAGCAGCTCCCGGGGGTATGGCTACACCTTC. Amino acids: CASSSRGYGYTF.

The CDR3 nucleotides read TGTGCCAGCAGCTTGCATGGGGGCGGCTACACCTTC. Residues: CASSLHGGGYTF. This chain joins TRBV11-3 and TRBJ1-2; D is perhaps TRBD1 (6 bases). Germline assignment: CDR1 SGHNT and CDR2 YENEEA. Trimming took off 3 bases at V and 8 bases at J, with 10 bases between the two ends. The CDR3 loop spans 12 amino acids.

With regard to this clone: At one of its ends the junction is not consistent with the germline gene, which may arise from a read error. The V call is TRBV7-7, the J call TRBJ2-3; the match to TRBD2 covers 7 bases. Germline V gives CDR1 SSHAT, CDR2 FNYEAQ (reference sequence). The CDR3 consists of 15 residues. Here the CDR3 DNA reads TGTGCTAGCAGCCAAAGCGGGATTGGCACAGATACGCAGTATTTT. It is translated as CASSQSGIGTDTQYF.

This chain joins TRBV28 and TRBJ1-2, with TRBD1 identical over 9 bases. Trimming at V came to 1 base and at J to 6 bases, leaving 9 bases not matched to a gene. This CDR3 is 16 amino acids long. Germline V gene lookup returns CDR1 MDHEN and CDR2 SYDVKM. CDR3 DNA: TGTGCCAGCAGTTTATTGGGACAGGGCTCGCGGGATGGCTACACCTTC. This encodes CASSLLGQGSRDGYTF.

This clone appeared a few times. The rearrangement links TRBV6-1 to TRBJ1-2; a weak D match, TRBD1 (6 bases). From germline, CDR1 is MNHNS and CDR2 SASEGT. There are 13 residues in the CDR3. Trimming cost V 1 base and J 4 bases, with 7 bases left between them. The CDR3 nucleotides read TGTGCCAGCAGTGAAGAGGGGGGCTATGGCTACACCTTC. Protein: CASSEEGGYGYTF.

The gene calls are TRBV6-1 and TRBJ1-2; 7 positions match TRBD1. The V gene's germline CDR1 is MNHNS and CDR2 SASEGT. J lost 0 bases, V lost 6 bases, and 4 bases had no gene match. This CDR3 is 14 amino acids long. CDR3 loop: CASRTGSPNYGYTF. In DNA, the CDR3 is TGTGCCAGCAGGACAGGGAGTCCTAACTATGGCTACACCTTC.

The chain links TRBV2 to TRBJ2-1, with D perhaps TRBD1 (5 bases). This CDR3 region has 13 residues. The germline V gene encodes CDR1 SNHLY and CDR2 FYNNEI. The V end lost 9 bases, the J end lost 0 bases, and 9 bases lay between the germline ends. For the CDR3, the DNA is TGTGCCAGTGGGGCTAACTCCTACAATGAGCAGTTCTTC. Translated, it gives CASGANSYNEQFF.

The V and J genes are TRBV6-1 and TRBJ2-7, with 8 bases aligning to TRBD2. The V gene end was trimmed by 4 bases and the J gene end by 2 bases; junction bases not matched to a gene: 7. Germline CDR1 and CDR2: MNHNS and SASEGT. The length of the CDR3 is 15 residues. The CDR3 nucleotides read TGTGCCAGCAGTGGGACTAGCCGTATCCCCTACGAGCAGTACTTC. Protein sequence: CASSGTSRIPYEQYF.

V is TRBV18 and J is TRBJ1-1, with D hard to call. The CDR3 length is 14 residues. Trimming took off 1 base at V and 1 base at J, with 7 bases between the two ends. Germline lookup yields CDR1 KGHSH and CDR2 LQKENI. CDR3 in amino acids: CASSPQGTNTEAFF. The CDR3 coding sequence is TGTGCCAGCTCACCACAGGGAACGAACACTGAAGCTTTCTTT.

This clone was counted once. The rearrangement joins TRBV5-1 to TRBJ1-5; D is unresolved. V dropped 2 bases and J dropped 1 base, with 10 bases sitting between them. This CDR3 contains 15 residues. Per the germline V gene, CDR1 is SGHRS and CDR2 is YFSETQ. This chain's CDR3 is CASSFGDVSNQPQHF. DNA for the CDR3: TGCGCCAGCAGCTTTGGGGATGTCAGCAATCAGCCCCAGCATTTT.

This chain links TRBV11-2 with TRBJ2-3; D is perhaps TRBD1 (6 bases). The V end lost 5 bases, the J end lost 2 bases, and 14 bases lay between the germline ends. CDR3 length: 15 residues. From germline, CDR1 is SGHAT and CDR2 FQNNGV. The CDR3 loop is CASSRGQLLTDTQYF. CDR3 coding DNA: TGTGCCAGCAGCCGAGGACAGCTTCTCACAGATACGCAGTATTTT.

This chain's CDR3 is CASSPAPGGYGYTF. The CDR3 DNA reads TGTGCCAGCAGCCCAGCCCCGGGGGGCTATGGCTACACCTTC. The V and J genes are TRBV7-8 and TRBJ1-2; D might be TRBD1 (5 bases). The CDR3 loop spans 14 amino acids. V was shortened by 5 bases and J by 4 bases, with 14 bases between the two germline ends. The V gene's germline CDR1 is SGHVS and CDR2 FQNEAQ. Supplemented by reference TRBV7-8 and TRBJ1-2, the full variable domain reads GAGVSQSPRYKVAKRGQDVALRCDPISGHVSLFWYQQALGQGPEFLTYFQNEAQLDKSGLPSDRFFAERPEGSVSTLKIQRTQQEDSAVYLCASSPAPGGYGYTFGSGTRLTVV.

This clone has only a few counts. This rearrangement joins TRBV5-5 to TRBJ2-7; TRBD1 is a possible D gene (5 bases). V lost 3 bases to trimming and J lost 2 bases, with 15 bases between them. This CDR3 comprises 15 residues. Germline V gives CDR1 SGHKS, CDR2 YYEKEE (reference sequence). CDR3 amino acids: CASSSMVARAYEQYF. The DNA of the CDR3 is TGTGCCAGCAGCTCCATGGTGGCCAGGGCCTACGAGCAGTACTTC.

The chain joins TRBV2 to TRBJ2-1, with D perhaps matching TRBD2 (6 bases). From germline, CDR1 is SNHLY and CDR2 FYNNEI. The CDR3 covers 14 residues. Deletions cut 4 bases from V and 0 bases from J, with 7 bases between. The CDR3 is CASSAGSSYNEQFF. Here the CDR3 DNA reads TGTGCCAGCAGTGCCGGGAGCTCCTACAATGAGCAGTTCTTC.

The chain carries TRBV5-5 and TRBJ1-2; possible D gene TRBD1, 5 bases. V lost 4 bases to trimming and J lost 8 bases, with 18 bases between them. The germline V gene encodes CDR1 SGHKS and CDR2 YYEKEE (reference sequence). The CDR3 runs to 14 residues. The CDR3 DNA is TGTGCCAGCAGCCCTCGACAGCCCCTTGGAGGCTACACCTTC. This sequence encodes CASSPRQPLGGYTF.

This rearrangement joins TRBV28 to TRBJ2-7, with D perhaps given as TRBD1 or TRBD2 (5 bases each). Trimming removed 6 bases from V and 10 bases from J, with 22 bases in between. The CDR3 has 14 residues. From germline, CDR1 is MDHEN and CDR2 SYDVKM. Written as DNA, the CDR3 is TGTGCCAGCAGATGGAGTGGGGGTCGGACGGACCAGTACTTC. Translating gives CASRWSGGRTDQYF.

Concerning this clone itself: The sample contains more than one DNA sequence encoding this CDR3. The gene calls are TRBV7-2 and TRBJ2-3, with D uncertain. Germline V gives CDR1 SGHTA, CDR2 FQGNSA. The length of the CDR3 is 14 residues. The V end was cut by 5 bases, the J end by 0 bases, with 9 bases between. The CDR3 DNA is TGTGCCAGCAGCCCCGGGCTGAGCACAGATACGCAGTATTTT. Encoded protein: CASSPGLSTDTQYF.

The chain combines TRBV19 with TRBJ2-2, with D possibly matching TRBD2 (6 bases). Germline lookup yields CDR1 LNHDA and CDR2 SQIVND (reference sequence). The CDR3 is 17 amino acids. V lost 6 bases and J 6 bases, leaving 23 bases between the germline ends. The CDR3: CASRPTSRDRRAGELFF. CDR3 coding DNA: TGTGCCAGTAGGCCGACCTCCCGGGACCGGAGGGCCGGGGAGCTGTTTTTT.

The chain employs TRBV27 and TRBJ1-5; D gene unclear. V dropped 1 base and J dropped 6 bases, with 13 bases sitting between them. Germline V CDR1 and CDR2: MNHEY, SMNVEV (reference sequence). This CDR3 contains 15 residues. This CDR3 reads CASSLFFGERQPQHF. The CDR3 DNA is TGTGCCAGCAGTTTATTTTTCGGGGAACGTCAGCCCCAGCATTTT.

V is TRBV30 and J is TRBJ2-6; D is perhaps TRBD2 (5 bases). V was pared by 0 bases and J by 2 bases, with 5 bases between. Germline CDR1 is GTSNPN and CDR2 is SVGIG (reference sequence). The CDR3 runs to 14 residues. CDR3 coding DNA: TGTGCCTGGAGTGTGAGGGCTGGGGCCAACGTCCTGACTTTC. It encodes CAWSVRAGANVLTF.